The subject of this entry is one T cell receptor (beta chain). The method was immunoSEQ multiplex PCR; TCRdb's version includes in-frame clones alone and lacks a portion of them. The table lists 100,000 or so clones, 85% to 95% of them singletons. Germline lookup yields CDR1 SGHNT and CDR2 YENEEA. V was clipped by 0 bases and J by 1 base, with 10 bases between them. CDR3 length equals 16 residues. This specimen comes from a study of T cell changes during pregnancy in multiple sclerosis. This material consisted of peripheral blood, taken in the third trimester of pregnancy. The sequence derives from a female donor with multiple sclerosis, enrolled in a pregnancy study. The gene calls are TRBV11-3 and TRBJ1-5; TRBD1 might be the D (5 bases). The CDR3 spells CASSLDRRVSNQPQHF. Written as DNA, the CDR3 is TGTGCCAGCAGCTTAGATCGCAGGGTGAGCAATCAGCCCCAGCATTTT.